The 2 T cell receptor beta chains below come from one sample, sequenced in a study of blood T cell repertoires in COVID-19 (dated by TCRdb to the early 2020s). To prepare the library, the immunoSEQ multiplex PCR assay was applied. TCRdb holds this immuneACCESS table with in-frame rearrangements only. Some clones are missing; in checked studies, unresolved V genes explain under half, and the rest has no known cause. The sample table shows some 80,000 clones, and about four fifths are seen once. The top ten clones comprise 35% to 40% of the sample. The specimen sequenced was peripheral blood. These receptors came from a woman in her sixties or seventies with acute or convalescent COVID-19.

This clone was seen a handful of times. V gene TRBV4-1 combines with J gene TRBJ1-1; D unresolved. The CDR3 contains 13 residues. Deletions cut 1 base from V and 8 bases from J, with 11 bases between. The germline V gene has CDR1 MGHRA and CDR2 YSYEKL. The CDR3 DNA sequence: TGCGCCAGCAGCCAAGGCGTTCTGACAGAAGCTTTCTTT. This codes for CASSQGVLTEAFF.

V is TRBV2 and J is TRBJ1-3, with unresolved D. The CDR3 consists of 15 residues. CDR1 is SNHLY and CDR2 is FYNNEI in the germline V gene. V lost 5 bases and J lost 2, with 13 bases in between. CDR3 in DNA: TGTGCCAGCAGTCCCAGGTCGGCTGCTGGAAACACCATATATTTT. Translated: CASSPRSAAGNTIYF.